This T cell receptor (beta chain) was recovered during a study of CD8 T cells in Susac syndrome. Germline V gives CDR1 DFQATT, CDR2 SNEGSKA (reference sequence). V shed 1 base and J shed 1 base, with 11 bases lying between them. CDR3 size: 15 residues. After extraction with the RNeasy kit, roughly 0.5 to 1 ug of the RNA was reverse transcribed using random hexamers. Amplification of TCR beta CDR3 across 54 Vbeta and 13 Jbeta was performed with immunoSEQ multiplex PCR. TCRdb re-derived calls from the immunoSEQ multiplex PCR reads in MiXCR, one entry per CDR3 protein. The data show about 200,000 distinct CDR3 sequences, with around 96% seen just once and about 0.09% held by the top ten.

The rearrangement links TRBV20-1 to TRBJ2-4; the D gene is possibly TRBD1 (6 bases). The origin of this receptor is a human donor with multiple sclerosis. Sample: CD4+ T cells from PBMCs. Here the CDR3 DNA reads TGCAGTGCTAGAGTCCCAGACAGGGCCAAAAACATTCAGTACTTC. Encoded protein: CSARVPDRAKNIQYF.